This is a list of T cell receptor beta chains from one sample in a study of CD8 T cells in ankylosing spondylitis. Each CDR3 protein is one row after TCRdb ran MiXCR on the 5' RACE reads. This table has tens of thousands of distinct CDR3 sequences, 4% appearing once. The sequencing sample was made of blood, either unsorted or a sorted T cell fraction (not recorded which). These TCRs come from a female donor with ankylosing spondylitis or in good health (not recorded which). CDR3s include the opening cysteine and the closing phenylalanine or tryptophan. The D gene is left open where the match is weak. Not every row has a clone size; where given, it reads once, few, many or a size class.

D: TRBD1
J: TRBJ2-2
V: TRBV9
length: 16
size: many
CDR3: CASSAVTGGLTGELFF
DNA: TGTGCCAGCAGCGCGGTGACAGGGGGCCTCACCGGGGAGCTGTTTTTT

D: TRBD1
J: TRBJ1-4
V: TRBV9
length: 16
size: medium-sized
CDR3: CASSATRDRGNEKLFF
DNA: TGTGCCAGCAGCGCGACCCGGGACAGGGGGAATGAAAAACTGTTTTTT

D: TRBD2
J: TRBJ2-3
V: TRBV9
length: 14
size: -
CDR3: CASSAKTSADTQYF
DNA: TGTGCCAGCAGCGCCAAGACTAGCGCAGATACGCAGTATTTT

D: -
J: TRBJ2-7
V: TRBV9
length: 14
size: many
CDR3: CASSPDGGTYEQYF
DNA: TGTGCCAGCAGCCCCGACGGGGGAACCTACGAGCAGTACTTC

D: TRBD1
J: TRBJ1-1
V: TRBV9
length: 15
size: many
CDR3: CASSGYRGMNTEAFF
DNA: TGTGCCAGCAGCGGTTACAGGGGCATGAACACTGAAGCTTTCTTT

D: TRBD1
J: TRBJ1-1
V: TRBV9
length: 15
size: many
CDR3: CASSTQTGPNTEAFF
DNA: TGTGCCAGCAGCACGCAGACAGGGCCAAACACTGAAGCTTTCTTT

D: TRBD1
J: TRBJ1-4
V: TRBV9
length: 13
size: many
CDR3: CASSSRDSEKLFF
DNA: TGTGCCAGCAGCTCCCGGGACAGTGAAAAACTGTTTTTT

D: -
J: TRBJ2-1
V: TRBV9
length: 14
size: many
CDR3: CASSPPSPSAAQFF
DNA: TGTGCCAGCAGCCCTCCCAGCCCTAGCGCCGCGCAGTTCTTC

D: -
J: TRBJ1-1
V: TRBV9
length: 11
size: many
CDR3: CASSGDRGAFF
DNA: TGTGCCAGCAGCGGAGACAGAGGGGCTTTCTTT

D: TRBD1
J: TRBJ2-1
V: TRBV9
length: 16
size: many
CDR3: CASSPTGTGEFNEQFF
DNA: TGTGCCAGCAGCCCAACCGGGACAGGAGAATTCAATGAGCAGTTCTTC

D: TRBD2
J: TRBJ2-3
V: TRBV9
length: 14
size: many
CDR3: CASRGRATTDTQYF
DNA: TGTGCCAGCAGGGGGAGGGCCACCACAGATACGCAGTATTTT

D: -
J: TRBJ1-5
V: TRBV9
length: 14
size: many
CDR3: CASSLRGDRQPQHF
DNA: TGTGCCAGCAGCCTGCGAGGGGATCGTCAGCCCCAGCATTTT

D: TRBD2
J: TRBJ2-3
V: TRBV9
length: 16
size: few
CDR3: CASSYGGGLGADTQYF
DNA: TGTGCCAGCAGCTACGGGGGGGGACTAGGGGCAGATACGCAGTATTTT

D: -
J: TRBJ2-1
V: TRBV9
length: 15
size: many
CDR3: CASSGDGRPANEQFF
DNA: TGTGCCAGCAGCGGCGACGGAAGGCCTGCTAATGAGCAGTTCTTC

D: -
J: TRBJ1-1
V: TRBV9
length: 15
size: many
CDR3: CASSPPGAISTEAFF
DNA: TGTGCCAGCAGCCCTCCGGGGGCAATAAGCACTGAAGCTTTCTTT

D: -
J: TRBJ1-5
V: TRBV9
length: 15
size: many
CDR3: CASSVNWDSNQPQHF
DNA: TGTGCCAGCAGCGTAAACTGGGATAGCAATCAGCCCCAGCATTTT

D: TRBD1
J: TRBJ2-2
V: TRBV9
length: 16
size: many
CDR3: CASRSPGQGHTGELFF
DNA: TGTGCCAGCAGATCCCCGGGACAGGGCCATACCGGGGAGCTGTTTTTT

D: -
J: TRBJ2-2
V: TRBV9
length: 14
size: few
CDR3: CASSSRTGTGELFF
DNA: TGTGCCAGCAGCTCCCGGACGGGAACCGGGGAGCTGTTTTTT

D: -
J: TRBJ1-1
V: TRBV9
length: 16
size: many
CDR3: CASSVDVGDMNTEAFF
DNA: TGTGCCAGCAGCGTAGACGTCGGGGACATGAACACTGAAGCTTTCTTT

D: TRBD2
J: TRBJ2-2
V: TRBV9
length: 15
size: many
CDR3: CASSAGGMETGELFF
DNA: TGTGCCAGCAGCGCCGGGGGGATGGAGACCGGGGAGCTGTTTTTT

D: -
J: TRBJ2-5
V: TRBV9
length: 14
size: many
CDR3: CASSVDSIGETQYF
DNA: TGTGCCAGCAGCGTAGATTCGATTGGAGAGACCCAGTACTTC

D: -
J: TRBJ1-2
V: TRBV9
length: 15
size: medium-sized
CDR3: CASSAQKGANYGYTF
DNA: TGTGCCAGCAGCGCCCAAAAGGGGGCTAACTATGGCTACACCTTC

D: -
J: TRBJ1-4
V: TRBV9
length: 16
size: many
CDR3: CASSRGGRSANEKLFF
DNA: TGTGCCAGCAGCCGGGGGGGTCGGAGTGCTAATGAAAAACTGTTTTTT

D: -
J: TRBJ1-1
V: TRBV9
length: 14
size: many
CDR3: CASSVALGNREAFF
DNA: TGTGCCAGCAGCGTAGCTTTGGGGAACCGGGAGGCTTTCTTT

D: -
J: TRBJ2-5
V: TRBV9
length: 13
size: -
CDR3: CASSVHYGETQYF
DNA: TGTGCCAGCAGCGTACACTACGGAGAGACCCAGTACTTC

D: -
J: TRBJ1-2
V: TRBV9
length: 14
size: many
CDR3: CASSVDGSSYGYTF
DNA: TGTGCCAGCAGCGTAGATGGGAGCTCTTATGGCTACACCTTC

D: -
J: TRBJ2-7
V: TRBV9
length: 14
size: many
CDR3: CASSVGAGSYEQYF
DNA: TGTGCCAGCAGCGTAGGAGCAGGCTCCTACGAGCAGTACTTC

D: -
J: TRBJ2-1
V: TRBV9
length: 12
size: many
CDR3: CASSPDSNEQFF
DNA: TGTGCCAGCAGCCCTGACAGCAATGAGCAGTTCTTC

D: -
J: TRBJ1-3
V: TRBV9
length: 15
size: medium-sized
CDR3: CASSVAAQTGNTIYF
DNA: TGTGCCAGCAGCGTAGCGGCACAAACTGGAAACACCATATATTTT

D: TRBD1
J: TRBJ2-3
V: TRBV9
length: 14
size: many
CDR3: CASSPTGSTDTQYF
DNA: TGTGCCAGCAGCCCGACAGGGTCCACAGATACGCAGTATTTT

D: -
J: TRBJ1-6
V: TRBV9
length: 15
size: medium-sized
CDR3: CASSVGQGQGSPLHF
DNA: TGTGCCAGCAGCGTAGGTCAGGGGCAAGGTTCACCCCTCCACTTT

D: TRBD2
J: TRBJ2-7
V: TRBV9
length: 14
size: many
CDR3: CASSSEMGGYEQYF
DNA: TGTGCCAGCAGCTCAGAAATGGGAGGGTACGAGCAGTACTTC

D: TRBD1
J: TRBJ2-1
V: TRBV9
length: 14
size: many
CDR3: CASSVATGGNEQFF
DNA: TGTGCCAGCAGCGTAGCTACAGGGGGCAATGAGCAGTTCTTC

D: -
J: TRBJ1-4
V: TRBV9
length: 16
size: many
CDR3: CASSVNPQVANEKLFF
DNA: TGTGCCAGCAGCGTGAACCCCCAGGTTGCTAATGAAAAACTGTTTTTT

D: -
J: TRBJ1-6
V: TRBV9
length: 14
size: many
CDR3: CASSVHDRNSPLHF
DNA: TGTGCCAGCAGCGTACACGATCGGAATTCACCCCTCCACTTT

D: -
J: TRBJ2-7
V: TRBV9
length: 14
size: many
CDR3: CASSVEIQGTEQYF
DNA: TGTGCCAGCAGCGTAGAGATTCAGGGGACCGAGCAGTACTTC

D: -
J: TRBJ2-1
V: TRBV9
length: 15
size: -
CDR3: CASSEQVVSYNEQFF
DNA: TGTGCCAGCAGCGAGCAGGTGGTCTCCTACAATGAGCAGTTCTTC

D: -
J: TRBJ2-1
V: TRBV9
length: 15
size: many
CDR3: CASSFRGGNYNEQFF
DNA: TGTGCCAGCAGCTTTAGGGGGGGGAACTACAATGAGCAGTTCTTC

D: -
J: TRBJ2-7
V: TRBV9
length: 14
size: -
CDR3: CASSDRDDSYEQYF
DNA: TGTGCCAGCAGCGACCGGGACGACTCCTACGAGCAGTACTTC

D: -
J: TRBJ1-1
V: TRBV9
length: 15
size: medium-sized
CDR3: CASSPREGLDTEAFF
DNA: TGTGCCAGCAGTCCCCGCGAGGGTCTGGACACTGAAGCTTTCTTT

D: -
J: TRBJ2-7
V: TRBV30
length: 15
size: many
CDR3: CAWSPGGTARDEQYF
DNA: TGTGCCTGGAGTCCCGGAGGGACGGCCAGGGACGAGCAGTACTTC

D: TRBD1
J: TRBJ1-6
V: TRBV9
length: 16
size: many
CDR3: CASSVRDSSYNSPLHF
DNA: TGTGCCAGCAGCGTACGGGACAGCTCCTATAATTCACCCCTCCACTTT

D: TRBD1
J: TRBJ2-3
V: TRBV9
length: 15
size: many
CDR3: CASSEQGANTDTQYF
DNA: TGTGCCAGCAGCGAACAGGGGGCGAACACAGATACGCAGTATTTT

D: -
J: TRBJ2-3
V: TRBV9
length: 16
size: many
CDR3: CASSVPDSPSTDTQYF
DNA: TGTGCCAGCAGCGTTCCGGACAGCCCTAGCACAGATACGCAGTATTTT

D: TRBD1
J: TRBJ1-6
V: TRBV9
length: 14
size: many
CDR3: CASSYTGGNSPLHF
DNA: TGTGCCAGCAGCTACACAGGGGGGAATTCACCCCTCCACTTT

D: TRBD1
J: TRBJ2-7
V: TRBV7-8
length: 17
size: -
CDR3: CASSHRGPEGASYEQYF
DNA: TGTGCCAGCAGCCATCGAGGGCCCGAGGGGGCTTCTTACGAGCAGTACTTC

D: -
J: TRBJ1-3
V: TRBV9
length: 17
size: many
CDR3: CASSVAGAGVSGNTIYF
DNA: TGTGCCAGCAGCGTAGCGGGGGCAGGAGTCTCTGGAAACACCATATATTTT

D: -
J: TRBJ1-3
V: TRBV9
length: 15
size: many
CDR3: CASSVKGLEGNTIYF
DNA: TGTGCCAGCAGCGTAAAAGGGTTGGAAGGAAACACCATATATTTT

D: -
J: TRBJ1-2
V: TRBV9
length: 15
size: many
CDR3: CASSPTGRGYDGYTF
DNA: TGTGCCAGCAGCCCTACCGGCAGGGGTTATGATGGCTACACCTTC

D: -
J: TRBJ2-5
V: TRBV9
length: 14
size: many
CDR3: CASSVASGFETQYF
DNA: TGTGCCAGCAGCGTAGCGTCCGGGTTCGAGACCCAGTACTTC

D: -
J: TRBJ1-1
V: TRBV9
length: 16
size: many
CDR3: CASSPQPGGRGTEAFF
DNA: TGTGCCAGCAGCCCCCAACCCGGGGGCCGGGGGACTGAAGCTTTCTTT

D: TRBD1
J: TRBJ2-4
V: TRBV9
length: 14
size: many
CDR3: CASSVGTAKNIQYF
DNA: TGTGCCAGCAGCGTCGGGACAGCAAAAAACATTCAGTACTTC

D: -
J: TRBJ2-5
V: TRBV9
length: 12
size: many
CDR3: CASSKGQETQYF
DNA: TGTGCCAGCTCTAAAGGGCAAGAGACCCAGTACTTC

D: -
J: TRBJ2-1
V: TRBV9
length: 14
size: many
CDR3: CASSVVAQVGEQFF
DNA: TGTGCCAGCAGCGTAGTTGCCCAGGTTGGCGAGCAGTTCTTC

D: -
J: TRBJ1-1
V: TRBV9
length: 14
size: many
CDR3: CASSAPGGNTEAFF
DNA: TGTGCCAGCAGCGCCCCGGGGGGTAACACTGAAGCTTTCTTT

D: TRBD1
J: TRBJ2-4
V: TRBV9
length: 15
size: many
CDR3: CASSPTGAAKNIQYF
DNA: TGTGCCAGCAGTCCGACAGGGGCGGCCAAAAACATTCAGTACTTC

D: -
J: TRBJ1-5
V: TRBV9
length: 13
size: many
CDR3: CASSGGENQPQHF
DNA: TGTGCCAGCAGCGGGGGTGAAAATCAGCCCCAGCATTTT

D: TRBD1
J: TRBJ1-2
V: TRBV9
length: 14
size: many
CDR3: CASSVGQGARGYTF
DNA: TGTGCCAGCAGCGTAGGGCAGGGGGCCCGTGGCTACACCTTC

D: -
J: TRBJ2-3
V: TRBV9
length: 15
size: many
CDR3: CASSVELAPLEGQYF
DNA: TGTGCCAGCAGCGTAGAATTAGCGCCTCTGGAAGGGCAGTATTTT

D: -
J: TRBJ1-1
V: TRBV9
length: 15
size: many
CDR3: CASSETVSMNTEAFF
DNA: TGTGCCAGCAGCGAGACAGTCTCCATGAACACTGAAGCTTTCTTT